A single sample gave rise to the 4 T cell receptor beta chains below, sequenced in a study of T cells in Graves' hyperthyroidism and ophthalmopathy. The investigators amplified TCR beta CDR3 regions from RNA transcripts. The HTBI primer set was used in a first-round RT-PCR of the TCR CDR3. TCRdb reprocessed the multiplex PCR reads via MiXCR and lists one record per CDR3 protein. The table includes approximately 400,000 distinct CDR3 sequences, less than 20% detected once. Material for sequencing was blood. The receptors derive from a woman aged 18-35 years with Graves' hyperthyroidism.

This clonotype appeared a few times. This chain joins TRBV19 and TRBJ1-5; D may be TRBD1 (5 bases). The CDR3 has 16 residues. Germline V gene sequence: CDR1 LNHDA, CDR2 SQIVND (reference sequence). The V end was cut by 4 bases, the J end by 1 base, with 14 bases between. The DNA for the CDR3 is TGTGCCAGTAGTACGACAGCTTCGGCAAGCAATCAGCCCCAGCATTTT. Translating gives CASSTTASASNQPQHF.

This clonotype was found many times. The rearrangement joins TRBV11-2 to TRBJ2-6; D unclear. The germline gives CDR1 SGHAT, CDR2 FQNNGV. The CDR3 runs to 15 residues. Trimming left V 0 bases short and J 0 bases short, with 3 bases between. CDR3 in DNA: TGTGCCAGCAGCTTAGAGGGCTCTGGGGCCAACGTCCTGACTTTC. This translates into CASSLEGSGANVLTF.

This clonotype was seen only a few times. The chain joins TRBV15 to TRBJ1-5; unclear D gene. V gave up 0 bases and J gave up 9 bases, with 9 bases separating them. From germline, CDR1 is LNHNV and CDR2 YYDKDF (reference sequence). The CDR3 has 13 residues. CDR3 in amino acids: CATSRDSRGPQHF. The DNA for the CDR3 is TGTGCCACCAGCAGAGATTCCCGGGGGCCCCAGCATTTT.

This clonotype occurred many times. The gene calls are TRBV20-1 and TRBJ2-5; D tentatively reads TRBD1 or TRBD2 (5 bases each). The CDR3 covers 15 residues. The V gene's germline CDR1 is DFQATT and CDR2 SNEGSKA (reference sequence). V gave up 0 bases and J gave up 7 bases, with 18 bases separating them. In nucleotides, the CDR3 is TGCAGTGCTAGAGAAACCGGGACCCATTCCGGGACCCAGTACTTC. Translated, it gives CSARETGTHSGTQYF.